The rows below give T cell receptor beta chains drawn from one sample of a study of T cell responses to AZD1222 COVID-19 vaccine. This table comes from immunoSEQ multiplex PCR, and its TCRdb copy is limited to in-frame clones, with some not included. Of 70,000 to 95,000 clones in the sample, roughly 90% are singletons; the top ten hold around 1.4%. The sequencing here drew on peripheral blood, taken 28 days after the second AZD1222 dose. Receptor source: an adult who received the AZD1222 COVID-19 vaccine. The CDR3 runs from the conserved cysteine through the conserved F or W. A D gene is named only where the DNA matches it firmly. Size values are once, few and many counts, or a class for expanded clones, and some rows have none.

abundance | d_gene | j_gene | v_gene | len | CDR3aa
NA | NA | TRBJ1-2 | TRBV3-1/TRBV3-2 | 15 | CASSPTGRNVYGYTF
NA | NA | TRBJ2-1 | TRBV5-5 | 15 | CASSFDYLTYNEQFF
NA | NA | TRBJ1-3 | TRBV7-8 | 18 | CASSLVEGQAFSGNTIYF
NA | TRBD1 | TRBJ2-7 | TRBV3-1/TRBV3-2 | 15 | CASSPRDRGGYEQYF
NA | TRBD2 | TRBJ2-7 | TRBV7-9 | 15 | CASSGRPGGYYEQYF
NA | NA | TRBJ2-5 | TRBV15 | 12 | CATSRPGETQYF
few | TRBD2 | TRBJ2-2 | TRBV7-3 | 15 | CASSLTIAGDGELFF
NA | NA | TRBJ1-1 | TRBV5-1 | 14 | CASSSGPGGTEAFF
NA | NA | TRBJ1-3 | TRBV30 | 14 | CAWALIWGGNTIYF
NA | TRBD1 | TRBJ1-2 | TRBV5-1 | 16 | CASSLLDRGIHYGYTF
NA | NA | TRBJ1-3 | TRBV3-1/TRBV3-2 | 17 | CASSQDIRGSSGNTIYF
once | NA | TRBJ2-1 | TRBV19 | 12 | CASSIYAGKQFF
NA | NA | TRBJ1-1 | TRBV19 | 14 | CASSPVGGTTEAFF
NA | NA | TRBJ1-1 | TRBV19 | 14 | CASSEWDMNTEAFF
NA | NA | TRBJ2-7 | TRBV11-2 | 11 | CASSRIYEQYF